The rows below give T cell receptor beta chains drawn from one sample of a study of neurological immune-mediated disorders. TCRdb redid the calling of the 5' RACE reads with MiXCR, one entry per CDR3 protein. The table records more than 40,000 distinct CDR3 sequences, about 13% of them present only once. Material for sequencing was PBMCs. The receptors shown here come from a male donor with HTLV-1-associated myelopathy (HAM/TSP). CDR3s include the opening cysteine and the closing phenylalanine or tryptophan. The D gene is left open where the match is weak. Rows may omit the clone size; those that give it use once, few, many or a size class.

cdr3_nt: TGTGCCATCAGTCGGTGCAGCGAGACCCAGTACTTC
cdr3_aa: CAISRCSETQYF
d_call: .
clone_size: .
cdr3_length: 12
j_call: TRBJ2-5
v_call: TRBV12-3/TRBV12-4

cdr3_nt: TGCGCCAGCAGCTTGGGACAGGGAGGTAACTATGGCTACACCTTC
cdr3_aa: CASSLGQGGNYGYTF
d_call: TRBD1
clone_size: many
cdr3_length: 15
j_call: TRBJ1-2
v_call: TRBV5-1

cdr3_nt: TGTGCCAGCAGTTCGGGGCGTTGGGAGGAGCAGTACTTC
cdr3_aa: CASSSGRWEEQYF
d_call: .
clone_size: many
cdr3_length: 13
j_call: TRBJ2-7
v_call: TRBV28

cdr3_nt: TGCAGTGCTAGGAGGGGGGGTTACACTGAAGCTTTCTTT
cdr3_aa: CSARRGGYTEAFF
d_call: .
clone_size: .
cdr3_length: 13
j_call: TRBJ1-1
v_call: TRBV20-1

cdr3_nt: TGTGCCAGCACGATAGTCAGGGCGGAAAATTCACCCCTCCACTTT
cdr3_aa: CASTIVRAENSPLHF
d_call: .
clone_size: many
cdr3_length: 15
j_call: TRBJ1-6
v_call: TRBV6-6

cdr3_nt: TGTGCCAGCAGCTTGAACCTAGACAGGTTCTATGGCTACACCTTC
cdr3_aa: CASSLNLDRFYGYTF
d_call: .
clone_size: .
cdr3_length: 15
j_call: TRBJ1-2
v_call: TRBV11-2

cdr3_nt: TGTGCCAGCAGTTTAGGCGTGGGGGCCGGCGAGCAGTACTTC
cdr3_aa: CASSLGVGAGEQYF
d_call: .
clone_size: many
cdr3_length: 14
j_call: TRBJ2-7
v_call: TRBV12-3/TRBV12-4

cdr3_nt: TGTGCCACCAGCAGAGATTCGAGCGAGCAGTACTTC
cdr3_aa: CATSRDSSEQYF
d_call: .
clone_size: medium-sized
cdr3_length: 12
j_call: TRBJ2-7
v_call: TRBV15

cdr3_nt: TGTGCCAGCAGCCAACAAAGGCTTATTGGTAACGAGCAGTACTTC
cdr3_aa: CASSQQRLIGNEQYF
d_call: .
clone_size: many
cdr3_length: 15
j_call: TRBJ2-7
v_call: TRBV3-1

cdr3_nt: TGTGCCAGCAGCCCAGACCGGGCCTCCCTTAACTACGAGCAGTACTTC
cdr3_aa: CASSPDRASLNYEQYF
d_call: .
clone_size: many
cdr3_length: 16
j_call: TRBJ2-7
v_call: TRBV7-2

cdr3_nt: TGCGCCAGCAGCTGGGGGGGACAGGGACGGTTAGAGACCCAGTACTTC
cdr3_aa: CASSWGGQGRLETQYF
d_call: TRBD1
clone_size: many
cdr3_length: 16
j_call: TRBJ2-5
v_call: TRBV5-1

cdr3_nt: TGTGCCAGCACTCCCTCGGCGGGGTGGTCCCGGGAGACCCAGTACTTC
cdr3_aa: CASTPSAGWSRETQYF
d_call: .
clone_size: .
cdr3_length: 16
j_call: TRBJ2-5
v_call: TRBV12-3/TRBV12-4

cdr3_nt: TGCGCCAGCAGCTCGAACAGGGGCTACGAGCAGTACTTC
cdr3_aa: CASSSNRGYEQYF
d_call: TRBD1
clone_size: many
cdr3_length: 13
j_call: TRBJ2-7
v_call: TRBV5-1

cdr3_nt: TGTGCCAGCAGCTTTTCGGGGTTCACTGAAGCTTTCTTT
cdr3_aa: CASSFSGFTEAFF
d_call: .
clone_size: many
cdr3_length: 13
j_call: TRBJ1-1
v_call: TRBV7-6

cdr3_nt: TGCAGTTCAAGGGGACTGTACAATGAGCAGTTCTTC
cdr3_aa: CSSRGLYNEQFF
d_call: .
clone_size: medium-sized
cdr3_length: 12
j_call: TRBJ2-1
v_call: TRBV20-1

cdr3_nt: TGTGCCAGCAGTTTACCCCAGGGACAGGGTGCCAAAAACATTCAGTACTTC
cdr3_aa: CASSLPQGQGAKNIQYF
d_call: TRBD1
clone_size: many
cdr3_length: 17
j_call: TRBJ2-4
v_call: TRBV28

cdr3_nt: TGTGCCAGCAGTGGACAGGGGACGGGAAATTCACCCCTCCACTTT
cdr3_aa: CASSGQGTGNSPLHF
d_call: TRBD1
clone_size: many
cdr3_length: 15
j_call: TRBJ1-6
v_call: TRBV6-5

cdr3_nt: TGCAGCGTTGTCGGGACAGGGTGGGCTGGGGCCAACGTCCTGACTTTC
cdr3_aa: CSVVGTGWAGANVLTF
d_call: TRBD1
clone_size: many
cdr3_length: 16
j_call: TRBJ2-6
v_call: TRBV29-1

cdr3_nt: TGTGCCAGCAGTTTCAGGGCGTGGGAAGATACGCAGTATTTT
cdr3_aa: CASSFRAWEDTQYF
d_call: .
clone_size: many
cdr3_length: 14
j_call: TRBJ2-3
v_call: TRBV6-5

cdr3_nt: TGTGCCAGCAGTTTAGGGGTCAGGGGTTGGGTTCATTCCTACAATGAGCAGTTCTTC
cdr3_aa: CASSLGVRGWVHSYNEQFF
d_call: .
clone_size: many
cdr3_length: 19
j_call: TRBJ2-1
v_call: TRBV28

cdr3_nt: TGTGCCAGCTCACCCCCAGGGGGCCCAAACATTCAGTACTTC
cdr3_aa: CASSPPGGPNIQYF
d_call: TRBD1
clone_size: many
cdr3_length: 14
j_call: TRBJ2-4
v_call: TRBV18

cdr3_nt: TGCAGCGGGGGGTTTTACACTGAAGCTTTCTTT
cdr3_aa: CSGGFYTEAFF
d_call: .
clone_size: many
cdr3_length: 11
j_call: TRBJ1-1
v_call: TRBV29-1

cdr3_nt: TGTGCCAGCAGTCTACTGACCAGCTCCTATAATTCACCCCTCCACTTT
cdr3_aa: CASSLLTSSYNSPLHF
d_call: .
clone_size: many
cdr3_length: 16
j_call: TRBJ1-6
v_call: TRBV27

cdr3_nt: TGCAGTGCTAGAGCGGGGCCTATAGATACGCAGTATTTT
cdr3_aa: CSARAGPIDTQYF
d_call: .
clone_size: .
cdr3_length: 13
j_call: TRBJ2-3
v_call: TRBV20-1

cdr3_nt: TGCAGTGCTAGTCGGGCTAGCGGCTACAATGAGCAGTTCTTC
cdr3_aa: CSASRASGYNEQFF
d_call: TRBD2
clone_size: many
cdr3_length: 14
j_call: TRBJ2-1
v_call: TRBV20-1

cdr3_nt: TGTGCCAGCAGCTTAAACAACCGCAACACCGGGGAGCTGTTTTTT
cdr3_aa: CASSLNNRNTGELFF
d_call: .
clone_size: once
cdr3_length: 15
j_call: TRBJ2-2
v_call: TRBV7-9

cdr3_nt: TGTGCCAGCAGTCCTCAGGTGGGGATGGCCGGGGAGCTGTTTTTT
cdr3_aa: CASSPQVGMAGELFF
d_call: .
clone_size: many
cdr3_length: 15
j_call: TRBJ2-2
v_call: TRBV12-3/TRBV12-4

cdr3_nt: TGTGCCAGCAGCCCCCGGACAGCCCCTGAAGCTTTCTTT
cdr3_aa: CASSPRTAPEAFF
d_call: .
clone_size: many
cdr3_length: 13
j_call: TRBJ1-1
v_call: TRBV14

cdr3_nt: TGTGCCAGCAGCTTCGACAGGTGGAATCAGCCCCAGCATTTT
cdr3_aa: CASSFDRWNQPQHF
d_call: .
clone_size: many
cdr3_length: 14
j_call: TRBJ1-5
v_call: TRBV7-8

cdr3_nt: TGCGCCAGCAGCCGACAACCTCCGGGACAGGGGGAAGAGACCCAGTACTTC
cdr3_aa: CASSRQPPGQGEETQYF
d_call: TRBD1
clone_size: .
cdr3_length: 17
j_call: TRBJ2-5
v_call: TRBV5-1

cdr3_nt: TGTGCCAGCAGCTTATGGGCAGCAAACCCCAACGAGCAGTACTTC
cdr3_aa: CASSLWAANPNEQYF
d_call: .
clone_size: many
cdr3_length: 15
j_call: TRBJ2-7
v_call: TRBV11-2